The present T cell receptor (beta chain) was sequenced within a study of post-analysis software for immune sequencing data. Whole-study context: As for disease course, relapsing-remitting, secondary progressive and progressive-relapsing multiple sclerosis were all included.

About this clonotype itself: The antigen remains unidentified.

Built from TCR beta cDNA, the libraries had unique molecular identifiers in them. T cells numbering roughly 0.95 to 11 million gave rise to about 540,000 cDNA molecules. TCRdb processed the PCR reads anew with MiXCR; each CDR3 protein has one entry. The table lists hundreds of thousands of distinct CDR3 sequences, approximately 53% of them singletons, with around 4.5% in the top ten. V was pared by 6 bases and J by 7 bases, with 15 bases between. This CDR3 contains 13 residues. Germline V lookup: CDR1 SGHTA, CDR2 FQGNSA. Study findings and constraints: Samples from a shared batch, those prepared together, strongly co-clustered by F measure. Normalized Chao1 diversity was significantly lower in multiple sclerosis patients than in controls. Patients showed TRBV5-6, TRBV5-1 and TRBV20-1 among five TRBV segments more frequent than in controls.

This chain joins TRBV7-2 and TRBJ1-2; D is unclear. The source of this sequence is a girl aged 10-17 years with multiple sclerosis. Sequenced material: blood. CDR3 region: CASSITTVGGYTF. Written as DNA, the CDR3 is TGTGCCAGCAGTATAACCACAGTAGGTGGCTACACCTTC.